This TCR beta chain is from a study of CD8 T cell repertoires and HIV-1 epitope variants. Turning to the study itself: Controls included no peptide, Ebola AY9 epitope, and a CMV, EBV, flu pool. The baseline condition was 1M T cells left uncultured.

V shed 6 bases and J shed 4 bases, with 13 bases lying between them. The V gene's germline CDR1 is MNHEY and CDR2 SVGAGI. The CDR3 is 13 amino acids. This clone was seen once. Antigen unknown. Profiling relied on immunoSEQ multiplex PCR, and the TCRdb table lists in-frame clones only, not all of them. The sample lists a few thousand clones; around 71% were seen once. The rearrangement uses TRBV6-5 and TRBJ2-7; a possible D gene is TRBD2 (5 bases). Material for sequencing was cultured CD8+ T cells derived from PBMCs. The sequence derives from a male donor with HIV. The CDR3 here is CASRQDRGYEQYF. The CDR3 DNA sequence: TGTGCCAGCAGACAAGATCGGGGATACGAGCAGTACTTC.